This T cell receptor beta chain emerged from a study of blood T cell repertoires in COVID-19. Across the whole study: The analysed material was cDNA or gDNA that came from T cells, B-cell-depleted T cells, or PBMCs.

This clone turned up a few times. Per the germline V gene, CDR1 is SGHDN and CDR2 is FVKESK. CDR3 size: 14 residues. Trimming shortened V by 2 bases and J by 5 bases, and 12 bases separated the two germline ends. In the original processing: Amplification from reference gene primers served as the basis for estimated nucleated cell counts. Generated by immunoSEQ multiplex PCR, the TCRdb table keeps only in-frame clones and is missing some. V, J and clone size are those of that table, while D and trimming were read from the DNA. The repertoire has 200,000 to 250,000 clones, about 90% of them found once; the top ten carry roughly 0.8%. The Seattle site enrolled patients during active infection and followed them longitudinally.

The sample consisted of peripheral blood. The TCR sequence derives from a man younger than 40 with COVID-19, enrolled during active disease. This rearrangement joins TRBV14 to TRBJ1-1, with a tentative D call TRBD1 (6 bases). CDR3 protein: CASSQTQGWTEAFF. In DNA, the CDR3 is TGTGCCAGCAGCCAAACGCAGGGGTGGACTGAAGCTTTCTTT.